What follows describes a single T cell receptor (beta chain). Antigen specificity is unknown. This sample was taken from a study of T cell responses to AZD1222 COVID-19 vaccine. Whole-study results and caveats: Seropositive status at baseline applied to only five or six AZD1222 recipients. Once two AZD1222 doses were given, Spike-specific TCR breadth and depth went up. CD4 TCRs associated with vaccination spanned spike, dominating at 160-218 and 743-854.

The method was immunoSEQ multiplex PCR; TCRdb's version includes in-frame clones alone and lacks a portion of them. The sample lists 80,000 to 100,000 clones, approximately 92% occurring once. This sequence originates from an adult in good health. This sample comprised peripheral blood, obtained on day 0 of AZD1222 vaccination.

CDR3 amino acids: CASSDRDRYTDTQYF. The CDR3 bases are TGTGCCAGCAGTGATAGGGACAGGTACACAGATACGCAGTATTTT. The chain links TRBV6-1 to TRBJ2-3, with 8 positions matching TRBD1. Germline lookup yields CDR1 MNHNS and CDR2 SASEGT. The CDR3 loop spans 15 amino acids. J lost 2 bases, V lost 3 bases, and 4 bases had no gene match.